These T cell receptor beta chains were read from a single sample in a study of HIV-infected children after antiretroviral therapy interruption. TCRdb ran MiXCR on the 3' RACE reads and lists one entry per CDR3 protein. The table records 30,000 to 50,000 distinct CDR3 sequences, under 8% of them present only once. The specimen comprised CD45RA+ CD4+ T cells from PBMCs, pooled from several time points, sampled from a donor given antiretroviral therapy, either interrupted or continuous. Receptors originate from a pool of human donors with HIV. The CDR3 runs from the conserved cysteine through the conserved F or W.

v_call | cdr3_aa
TRBV5-1 | CASSQGLAAQETQYF
TRBV29-1 | CSVVGDYLMGEQFF
TRBV7-3 | CASSLEGDTRAEAFF
TRBV5-1 | CASSLASASGRAIFSHEQYF
TRBV7-2 | CASSARLAGYEQYF
TRBV12-3/TRBV12-4 | CASSLTGHQAEKLFF
TRBV28 | CASSLGGIWQFF
TRBV6-6 | CASRAAGPTINEQYF
TRBV13 | CASSWDRNTEAFF
TRBV10-3 | CAISEGVRSSYEQYF
TRBV11-2 | CASSPWAGGILDTQYF
TRBV20-1 | CSARDPLGHFYGYTF
TRBV6-5 | CASSYWLAGTPSTDTQYF
TRBV7-8 | CASSFLRGDSNQPQHF
TRBV12-3/TRBV12-4 | CASSGGEWSGYTF
TRBV27 | CASSFYANGVREQYF
TRBV11-2 | CASSFGRENTLYF
TRBV7-6 | CASSPSSGSETQYF
TRBV4-1 | CASSPWTGVNQPQHF
TRBV6-7 | CASSPEEIRDTGELFF
TRBV2 | CASSGLAGGSSEQFF
TRBV20-1 | CSAREGGNTEAFF
TRBV20-1 | CSAKRGPANYGYTF
TRBV7-2 | CASSPSRGGGETQYF
TRBV28 | CASSSLFGLAGAPLQETQYF
TRBV29-1 | CSAWDGPYNEQFF
TRBV5-7 | CASSPSGLFQPQHF
TRBV12-3/TRBV12-4 | CASRLLAGVTDTQYF